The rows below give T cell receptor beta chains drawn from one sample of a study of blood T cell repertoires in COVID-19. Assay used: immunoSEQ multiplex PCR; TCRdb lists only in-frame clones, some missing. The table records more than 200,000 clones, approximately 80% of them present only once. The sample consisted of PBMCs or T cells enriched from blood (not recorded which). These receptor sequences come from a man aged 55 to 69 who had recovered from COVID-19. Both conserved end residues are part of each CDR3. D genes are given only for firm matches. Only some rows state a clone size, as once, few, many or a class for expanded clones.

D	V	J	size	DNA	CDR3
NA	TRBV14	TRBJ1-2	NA	TGTGCCAGCAGACCCGGCGGGGGGGTGAACTATGGCTACACCTTC	CASRPGGGVNYGYTF
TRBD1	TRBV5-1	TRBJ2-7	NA	TGCGCCAGCAGCTCCCACAGGGACAGGGCTTACGAGCAGTACTTC	CASSSHRDRAYEQYF
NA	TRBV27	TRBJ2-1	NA	TGTGCCAGCAGTTTATCGGGGGGGGCATTCAATGAGCAGTTCTTC	CASSLSGGAFNEQFF
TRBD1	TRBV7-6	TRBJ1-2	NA	TGTGCCAGCAGCTTAGGGGACAGGGGATATGGCTACACCTTC	CASSLGDRGYGYTF
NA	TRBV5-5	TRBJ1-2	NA	TGTGCCAGCAGCCCGGGGGGCGGGACTAACTATGGCTACACCTTC	CASSPGGGTNYGYTF
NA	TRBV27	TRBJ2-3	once	TGTGCCAGCAGTTTATACCAGGGGTTCGGGACAGATACGCAGTATTTT	CASSLYQGFGTDTQYF
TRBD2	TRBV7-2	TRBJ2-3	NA	TGTGCCAGCAGCCCGCAATTACTAGCGGGGGGCACAGATACGCAGTATTTT	CASSPQLLAGGTDTQYF
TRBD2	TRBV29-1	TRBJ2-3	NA	TGCAGCGCGAGTCGGGGGGGCACAGATACGCAGTATTTT	CSASRGGTDTQYF
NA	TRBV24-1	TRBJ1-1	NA	TGTGCCACCAGTCATCCCCTTAGCACTGAAGCTTTCTTT	CATSHPLSTEAFF
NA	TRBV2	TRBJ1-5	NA	TGTGCCAGCAGCAGATTGGGGACTCCTAGCAATCAGCCCCAGCATTTT	CASSRLGTPSNQPQHF
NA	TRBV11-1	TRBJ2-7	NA	TGTGCCAGCAGCTCTGGGAGGACAGGAGTCTACGAGCAGTACTTC	CASSSGRTGVYEQYF
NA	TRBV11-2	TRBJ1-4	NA	TGTGCCAGCAGCTTAGCCGGGTGGTATACGGAAAAACTGTTTTTT	CASSLAGWYTEKLFF
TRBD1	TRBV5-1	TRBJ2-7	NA	TGCGCCAGCACCCTTTCCGGGACAGGGGGGGAGCAGTACTTC	CASTLSGTGGEQYF
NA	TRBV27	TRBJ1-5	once	TGTGCCAGCAGTTTAGTAGGGGGGGACGGCCAGCCCCAGCATTTT	CASSLVGGDGQPQHF
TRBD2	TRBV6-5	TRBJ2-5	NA	TGTGCCAGCAGGGCGGGGGGGAGGCAAGAGACCCAGTACTTC	CASRAGGRQETQYF
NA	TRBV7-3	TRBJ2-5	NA	TGTGCCAGCAGCAGAGGACAGCAAGAGACCCAGTACTTC	CASSRGQQETQYF
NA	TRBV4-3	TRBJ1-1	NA	TGCGCCAGCAGCCAGTGGGCTCTTAGGACTGAAGCTTTCTTT	CASSQWALRTEAFF